The subject of this entry is one TCR beta chain. These data belong to a study of T cells in Graves' hyperthyroidism and ophthalmopathy. About the study: Peripheral blood sampling occurred at initial diagnosis, before any treatment.

Authors of the study amplified TCR beta CDR3 regions from RNA transcripts. With the HTBI primer set, the TCR CDR3 went through a first round of RT-PCR. Each CDR3 protein is one row after TCRdb ran MiXCR on the multiplex PCR reads. The data show around 720,000 distinct CDR3 sequences, approximately 40% seen once. V was pared by 7 bases and J by 4 bases, with 10 bases between. Germline CDR1 ENHRY, CDR2 SYGVKD. There are 12 residues in the CDR3. The sample was blood. The chain carries TRBV10-3 and TRBJ2-5; D remains ambiguous. The clonotype was recovered from a middle-aged woman with Graves' hyperthyroidism. The CDR3 DNA sequence: TGTGCCATCAATGACGGTCGAGAGACCCAGTACTTC. Its translation is CAINDGRETQYF.